These T cell receptor beta chains were read from a single sample in a study of identical twins. One entry per CDR3 protein results from TCRdb running MiXCR on the 5' RACE reads. The sample includes hundreds of thousands of distinct CDR3 sequences, about 9.4% of them seen just once. These same records also appear under a second study, on yellow fever vaccine responses in identical twins.

Sequencing used PBMCs. These TCRs come from a woman aged 18-29 years in good health. Both conserved end residues are part of each CDR3. Fields, in order: clone size, J gene, V gene, D gene, CDR3 DNA, CDR3 protein. A D gene is named only where the DNA matches it firmly. Clone size is shown for a subset of rows, as once, few, many or a class of expanded clone.

>many|TRBJ2-7|TRBV7-8|.
TGTGCCAGCAGCTTAGGGAGCGGTAGCTACGACGAGCAGTACTTC
CASSLGSGSYDEQYF
>many|TRBJ1-3|TRBV6-1|.
TGTGCCAGCAGGCAAAGCACTGGAAACACCATATATTTT
CASRQSTGNTIYF
>few|TRBJ2-1|TRBV2|TRBD2
TGTGCCAGCAGTGGGAGCGGGGGCATGGATGAGCAGTTCTTC
CASSGSGGMDEQFF
>few|TRBJ2-5|TRBV15|TRBD2
TGTGCCACCAGCGGCCACAACAGCGGGGCTCAAGAGACCCAGTACTTC
CATSGHNSGAQETQYF
>.|TRBJ2-3|TRBV4-3|.
TGCGCCAGCAGCCAAGACCCCGCGTATGCAAACACAGATACGCAGTATTTT
CASSQDPAYANTDTQYF
>.|TRBJ1-1|TRBV6-1|TRBD1
TGTGCCAGCAGTCCATCCCCGGACAGGGGGCGTAAAGCTTTCTTT
CASSPSPDRGRKAFF
>few|TRBJ2-7|TRBV4-1|TRBD2
TGCGCCAGCAGCCAAGAGGCCGGGAGGGCCTTTTACTTC
CASSQEAGRAFYF
>many|TRBJ2-5|TRBV14|TRBD1
TGTGCCAGCAGACGACAGGGGGGAGAGACCCAGTACTTC
CASRRQGGETQYF
>few|TRBJ2-7|TRBV29-1|.
TGCAGCGTTGATTTGGGGGGGCAGGAGACCTACGAGCAGTACTTC
CSVDLGGQETYEQYF
>.|TRBJ2-7|TRBV4-3|.
TGCGCCAGCAGCCACGGCGGCTCCTACGAGCAGTACTTC
CASSHGGSYEQYF
>.|TRBJ2-3|TRBV10-1|.
TGCGCCAGCAGTGAGTTCCCGGAAGCCTCGAGCCCAGATACGCAGTATTTT
CASSEFPEASSPDTQYF
>many|TRBJ2-3|TRBV12-3/TRBV12-4|.
TGTGCCAGCAGGGGCTTCACAGATACGCAGTATTTT
CASRGFTDTQYF
>once|TRBJ1-5|TRBV6-1|TRBD1
TGTGCCAGCAGGGGGTTCTGGACAGGTGGTCAGCCCCAGCATTTT
CASRGFWTGGQPQHF
>few|TRBJ2-3|TRBV27|TRBD2
TGTGCCAGCAGTTCTGAGCGGGAGGGCCTTGGAGATACGCAGTATTTT
CASSSEREGLGDTQYF
>.|TRBJ2-1|TRBV5-4|.
TGTGCCAGCACCTTAGACGGAAATTCCTACAATGAGCAGTTCTTC
CASTLDGNSYNEQFF
>many|TRBJ2-5|TRBV29-1|TRBD1
TGCAGCGTTGAGACGGACAGGGTGTACTTC
CSVETDRVYF
>many|TRBJ2-5|TRBV24-1|.
TGTGCCACCAGTGATCCCCAGGGATACCAAGAGACCCAGTACTTC
CATSDPQGYQETQYF
>many|TRBJ2-3|TRBV12-3/TRBV12-4|.
TGTGCCAGCAGTTTAAGGGTAGCGGATAGCACAGATACGCAGTATTTT
CASSLRVADSTDTQYF
>.|TRBJ2-1|TRBV18|.
TGTGCCAGCTCACCACTACACTACAATGAGCAGTTCTTC
CASSPLHYNEQFF
>many|TRBJ1-4|TRBV7-9|.
TGTGCCAGCAGCTCACAGGGTTGGGAAAAACTGTTTTTT
CASSSQGWEKLFF
>.|TRBJ2-7|TRBV27|TRBD1
TGTGCCAGCAACTCAGGGGGCTCCTACGAGCAGTACTTC
CASNSGGSYEQYF
>.|TRBJ1-5|TRBV7-2|.
TGTGCCAGCAGCTGGCAGGGTATAGGCAATCAGCCCCAGCATTTT
CASSWQGIGNQPQHF
>.|TRBJ2-4|TRBV20-1|.
TGCAGTGCTAGAGATCAGTCCATACTAGCCAAAAACATTCAGTACTTC
CSARDQSILAKNIQYF
>many|TRBJ1-5|TRBV10-3|.
TGTGCCATCAGTGAGTACCTGACAGGCGACCTTAATCAGCCCCAGCATTTT
CAISEYLTGDLNQPQHF
>.|TRBJ2-3|TRBV7-9|.
TGTGCCAGCAGCCCCGACGGGCTAGGCCCAAGCACAGATACGCAGTATTTT
CASSPDGLGPSTDTQYF
>.|TRBJ1-1|TRBV12-3/TRBV12-4|.
TGTGCCAGCAGTTTAGGGGTAGATGAAGCTTTCTTT
CASSLGVDEAFF
>many|TRBJ2-2|TRBV12-5|.
TGTGCTAGTGGTTTGGGGGTGGCGGCGAACACCGGGGAGCTGTTTTTT
CASGLGVAANTGELFF